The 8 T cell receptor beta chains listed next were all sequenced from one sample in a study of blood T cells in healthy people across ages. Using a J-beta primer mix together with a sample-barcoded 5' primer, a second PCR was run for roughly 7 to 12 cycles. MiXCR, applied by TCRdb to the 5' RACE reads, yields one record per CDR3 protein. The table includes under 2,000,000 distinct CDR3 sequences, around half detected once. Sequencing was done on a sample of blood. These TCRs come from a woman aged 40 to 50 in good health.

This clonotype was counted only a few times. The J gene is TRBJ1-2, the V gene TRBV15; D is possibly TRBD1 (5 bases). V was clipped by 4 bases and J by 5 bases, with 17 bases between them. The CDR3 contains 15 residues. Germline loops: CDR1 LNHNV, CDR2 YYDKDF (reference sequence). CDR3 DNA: TGTGCCACCAGCACCCCCGGTTCGGCAGGGTATGGCTACACCTTC. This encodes CATSTPGSAGYGYTF.

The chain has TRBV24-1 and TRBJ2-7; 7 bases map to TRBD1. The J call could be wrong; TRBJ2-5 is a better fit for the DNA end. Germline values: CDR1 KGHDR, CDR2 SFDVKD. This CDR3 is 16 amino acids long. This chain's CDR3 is CATSDPGQSIQETQYF. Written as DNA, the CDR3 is TGTGCCACCAGTGACCCGGGACAGAGCATCCAAGAGACCCAGTACTTC.

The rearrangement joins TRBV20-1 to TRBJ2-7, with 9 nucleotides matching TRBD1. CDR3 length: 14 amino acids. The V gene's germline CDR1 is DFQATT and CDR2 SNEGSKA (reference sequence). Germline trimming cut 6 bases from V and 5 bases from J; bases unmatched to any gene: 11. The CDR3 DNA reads TGCAGTGCGCCAAGGGGGACAGGGACCGACGAGCAGTACTTC. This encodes CSAPRGTGTDEQYF.

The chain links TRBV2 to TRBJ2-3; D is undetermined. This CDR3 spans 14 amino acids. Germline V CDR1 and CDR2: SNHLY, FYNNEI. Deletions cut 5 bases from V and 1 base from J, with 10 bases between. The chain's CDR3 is CASSRQTRTDTQYF. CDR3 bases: TGTGCCAGCAGTAGGCAGACTCGCACAGATACGCAGTATTTT.

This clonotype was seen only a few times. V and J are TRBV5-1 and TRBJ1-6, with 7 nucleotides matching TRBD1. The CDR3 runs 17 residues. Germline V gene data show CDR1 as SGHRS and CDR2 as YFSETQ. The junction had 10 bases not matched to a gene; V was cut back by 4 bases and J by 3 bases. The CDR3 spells CASSTHGTADYNSPLHF. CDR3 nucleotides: TGCGCCAGCAGCACACACGGGACAGCAGACTATAATTCACCCCTCCACTTT.

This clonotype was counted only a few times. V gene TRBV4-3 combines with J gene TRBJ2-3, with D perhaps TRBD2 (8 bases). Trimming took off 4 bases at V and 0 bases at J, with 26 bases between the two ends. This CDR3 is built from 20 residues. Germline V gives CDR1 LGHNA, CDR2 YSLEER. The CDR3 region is CASSPLEPGGTETSTDTQYF. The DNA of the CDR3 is TGCGCCAGCAGCCCTCTCGAACCGGGGGGGACAGAGACTAGCACAGATACGCAGTATTTT.

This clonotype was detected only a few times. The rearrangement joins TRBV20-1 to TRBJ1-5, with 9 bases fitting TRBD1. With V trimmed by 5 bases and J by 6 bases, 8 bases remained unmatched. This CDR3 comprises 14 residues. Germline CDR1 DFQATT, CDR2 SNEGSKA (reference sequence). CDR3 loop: CSADRDREGQPQHF. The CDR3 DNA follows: TGCAGTGCTGACAGGGACAGGGAAGGTCAGCCCCAGCATTTT.

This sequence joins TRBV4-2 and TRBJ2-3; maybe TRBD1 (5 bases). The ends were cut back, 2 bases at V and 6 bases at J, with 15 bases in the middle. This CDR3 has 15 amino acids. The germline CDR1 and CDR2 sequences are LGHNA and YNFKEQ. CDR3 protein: CASSQQDSYLDTQYF. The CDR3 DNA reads TGTGCCAGCAGCCAACAAGACAGCTACCTCGATACGCAGTATTTT.